This T cell receptor (beta chain) was identified in a study of radiotherapy plus CTLA-4 blockade in lung cancer. CDR1 and CDR2 (germline): SGHRS, YFSETQ. The CDR3 contains 16 residues. Trimming cost V 1 base and J 5 bases, with 19 bases left between them. This clone was seen once. Its target is not known. Study-level points and caveats: Alongside interferon-beta, early blood T cell clone dynamics were reportedly the best predictor of response.

Method: immunoSEQ multiplex PCR; TCRdb's copy keeps in-frame clones and lacks some. The table has tens of thousands of clones, around 90% seen once. The starting material was peripheral blood, obtained from a patient treated with radiotherapy plus ipilimumab. The receptor was derived from a human donor with non-small cell lung cancer that progressed on radiotherapy plus ipilimumab. The chain carries TRBV5-1 and TRBJ2-7; weak D call: TRBD2 (5 bases). CDR3 sequence: CASSLSLTDSINEQYF. The CDR3, as DNA: TGCGCCAGCAGCTTGAGTTTAACGGACTCGATCAACGAGCAGTACTTC.